Here is one TCR beta chain with its context. Its cognate antigen is unknown. The data were obtained in a study of a mutant IDH1 vaccine in newly diagnosed glioma. The wider study: The first vaccination came 4-6 weeks after radiotherapy alone, or with temozolomide cycles. Standard pretreatment was either radiotherapy, temozolomide, or, for most, radiochemotherapy with temozolomide.

Regarding time point: week 35, safety follow-up. Doses of 300 ug of mutant IDH1 20-mer peptide were given with topical imiquimod. The vaccination schedule gave patients eight doses in weeks 1, 3, 5, 7, 11, 15, 19 and 23. Data came from immunoSEQ multiplex PCR; TCRdb stores just in-frame clones and leaves some out. The sample holds tens of thousands of clones, almost 85% seen once. Study findings and constraints: Pseudoprogression seemingly bore no relation to changes in top peripheral T cell clonotypes.

From germline, CDR1 is GTSNPN and CDR2 SVGIG (reference sequence). The CDR3 is made up of 21 amino acids. The ends lost 1 base at V and 5 bases at J; junction bases unmatched: 27. The sequence derives from a young man with glioma. This specimen was PBMCs, taken from a glioma patient whose treatment included an IDH1 peptide vaccine. This chain uses TRBV30 with TRBJ1-2, with 8 bases lining up with TRBD1. The CDR3 is CAWSDPQDRRTGTPGVYGYTF. CDR3 DNA sequence: TGTGCCTGGAGTGACCCCCAAGATAGACGGACAGGGACCCCAGGGGTTTATGGCTACACCTTC.